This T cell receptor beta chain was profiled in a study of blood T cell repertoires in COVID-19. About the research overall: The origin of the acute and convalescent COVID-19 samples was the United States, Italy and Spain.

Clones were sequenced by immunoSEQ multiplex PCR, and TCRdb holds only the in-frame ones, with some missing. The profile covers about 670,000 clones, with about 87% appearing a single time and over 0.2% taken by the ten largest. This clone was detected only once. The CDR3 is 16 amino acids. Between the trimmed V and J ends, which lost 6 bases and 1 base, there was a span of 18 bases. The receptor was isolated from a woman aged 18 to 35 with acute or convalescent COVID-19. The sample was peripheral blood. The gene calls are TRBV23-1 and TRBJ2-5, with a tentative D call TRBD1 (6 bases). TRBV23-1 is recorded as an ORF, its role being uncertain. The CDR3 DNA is TGCGCCAGCAGGGGGGTTTCAGGGGTTTCCCAAGAGACCCAGTACTTC. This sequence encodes CASRGVSGVSQETQYF.